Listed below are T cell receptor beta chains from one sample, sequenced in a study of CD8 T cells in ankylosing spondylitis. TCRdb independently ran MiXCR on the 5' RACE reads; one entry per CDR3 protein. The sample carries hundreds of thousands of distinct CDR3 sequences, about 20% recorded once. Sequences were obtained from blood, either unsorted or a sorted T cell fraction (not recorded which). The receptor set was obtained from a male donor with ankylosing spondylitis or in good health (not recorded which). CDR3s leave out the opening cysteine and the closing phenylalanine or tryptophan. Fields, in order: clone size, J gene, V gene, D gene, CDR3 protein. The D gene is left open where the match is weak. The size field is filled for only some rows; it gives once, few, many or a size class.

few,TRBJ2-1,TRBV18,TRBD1,ASSRTRQGNEQF
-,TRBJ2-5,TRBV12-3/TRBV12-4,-,ASSRQAGTVKETQY
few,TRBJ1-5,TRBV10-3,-,AISESMWTASNQPQH
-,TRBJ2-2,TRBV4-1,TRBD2,ASSLYPGGTSDTGELF
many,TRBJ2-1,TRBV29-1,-,SVDLVPWGSYNEQF
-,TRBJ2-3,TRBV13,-,ASSLGQGWTLAISTDTQY
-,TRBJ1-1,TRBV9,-,ASSVRVEDTEAF
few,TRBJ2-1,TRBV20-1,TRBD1,SARAGTGGNEQF
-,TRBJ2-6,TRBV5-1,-,ASSGGGAGRQTGANVLT
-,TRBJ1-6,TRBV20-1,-,SAREQGYNSPLH
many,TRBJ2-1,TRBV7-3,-,ASSPNSYNEQF
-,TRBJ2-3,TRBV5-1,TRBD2,ASRRLAGVTDTQY
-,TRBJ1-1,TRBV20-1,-,SARDAGRNTEAF
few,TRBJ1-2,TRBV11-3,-,ASSLVVGDYGYT
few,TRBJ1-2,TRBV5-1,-,ASSTDGTYGYT
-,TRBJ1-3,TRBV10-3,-,AISAGPSSGNAIY
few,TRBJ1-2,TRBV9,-,ASSVEGRAGDGYT
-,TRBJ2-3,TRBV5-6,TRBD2,ASTGGLAFADTQY
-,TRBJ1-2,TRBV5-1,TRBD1,ASSQGQIYGYT
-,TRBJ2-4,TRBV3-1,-,ASSPRNGNIQY